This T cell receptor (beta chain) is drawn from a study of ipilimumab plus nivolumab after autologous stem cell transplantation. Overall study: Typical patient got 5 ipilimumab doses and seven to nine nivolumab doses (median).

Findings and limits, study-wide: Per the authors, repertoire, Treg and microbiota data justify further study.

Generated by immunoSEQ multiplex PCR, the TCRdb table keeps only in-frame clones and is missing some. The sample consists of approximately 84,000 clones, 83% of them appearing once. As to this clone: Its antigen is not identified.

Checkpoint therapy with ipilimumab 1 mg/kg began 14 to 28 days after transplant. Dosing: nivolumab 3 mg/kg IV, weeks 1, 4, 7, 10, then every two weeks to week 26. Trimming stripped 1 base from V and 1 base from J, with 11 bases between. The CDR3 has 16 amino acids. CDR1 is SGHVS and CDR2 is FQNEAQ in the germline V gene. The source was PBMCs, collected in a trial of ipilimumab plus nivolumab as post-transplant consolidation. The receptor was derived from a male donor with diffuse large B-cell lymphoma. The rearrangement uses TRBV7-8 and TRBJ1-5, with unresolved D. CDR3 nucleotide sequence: TGTGCCAGCAGCTTAGTAGGAGCACTGAGCAATCAGCCCCAGCATTTT. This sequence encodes CASSLVGALSNQPQHF.